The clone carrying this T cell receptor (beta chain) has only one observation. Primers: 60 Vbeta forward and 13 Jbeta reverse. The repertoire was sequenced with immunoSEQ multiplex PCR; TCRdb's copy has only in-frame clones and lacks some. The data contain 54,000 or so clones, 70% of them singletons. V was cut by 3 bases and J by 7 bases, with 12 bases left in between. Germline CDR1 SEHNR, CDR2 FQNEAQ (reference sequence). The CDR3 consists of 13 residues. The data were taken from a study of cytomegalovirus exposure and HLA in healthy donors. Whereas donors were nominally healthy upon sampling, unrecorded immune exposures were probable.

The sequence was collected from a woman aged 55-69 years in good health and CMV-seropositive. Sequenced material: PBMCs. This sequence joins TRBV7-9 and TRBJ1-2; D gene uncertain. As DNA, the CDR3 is TGTGCCAGCAGCTTCACCCTTCGAGGTGGCTACACCTTC. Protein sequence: CASSFTLRGGYTF.